These 30 T cell receptor beta chains came from one sample sequenced in a study of shared clonotypes between healthy human individuals. Profiled with immunoSEQ multiplex PCR; TCRdb holds only in-frame clones, not every one. The sample lists fewer than 1.6 million clones; approximately 98.5% were seen once. The sequenced material came from naive CD4+ T cells sorted from blood. The subset was: CD45RA+ positively selected. Every receptor here comes from a young man in good health.

The chain carries TRBV2 and TRBJ2-2; D is unresolved. The CDR3 is 13 residues long. The germline V and J ends were trimmed by 4 bases and 5 bases, with 8 bases remaining between them. Germline-derived CDR1 and CDR2 are SNHLY and FYNNEI. Here the CDR3 DNA reads TGTGCCAGCAGTGCGTTGGAGACCGGGGAGCTGTTTTTT. This sequence encodes CASSALETGELFF.

This clone was counted a single time. The chain joins TRBV6-1 to TRBJ1-5; D possibly corresponds to TRBD1 (5 bases). Germline loops: CDR1 MNHNS, CDR2 SASEGT. The V end was cut by 4 bases, the J end by 0 bases, with 13 bases between. This CDR3 has 16 residues. In DNA, the CDR3 is TGTGCCAGCAGTGGGTCGACAGCCTATAGCAATCAGCCCCAGCATTTT. Protein sequence: CASSGSTAYSNQPQHF.

CDR3 residues: CASHRSESSYEQYF. The DNA of the CDR3 is TGTGCCAGCCATAGGTCCGAGTCCTCCTACGAGCAGTACTTC. This sequence joins TRBV2 and TRBJ2-7; D is unclear. V was shortened by 8 bases and J by 0 bases, with 14 bases between the two germline ends. Per the germline V gene, CDR1 is SNHLY and CDR2 is FYNNEI. CDR3 length: 14 amino acids.

The V and J genes are TRBV5-1 and TRBJ2-7, with 8 bases identical to TRBD1. CDR3 length equals 14 residues. Germline CDR1 reads SGHRS; CDR2 reads YFSETQ. Unmatched junction bases numbered 6, after V lost 5 bases and J lost 2 bases. The CDR3 region is CASSPTGGAYEQYF. CDR3 nucleotide sequence: TGCGCCAGCAGTCCCACAGGGGGAGCCTACGAGCAGTACTTC.

V and J are TRBV28 and TRBJ2-7, with D perhaps matching TRBD1 (6 bases). The V gene's germline CDR1 is MDHEN and CDR2 SYDVKM. The germline V and J ends were trimmed by 5 bases and 12 bases, with 29 bases remaining between them. The CDR3 has 16 amino acids. The CDR3 sequence: CASSPEVPGHLIPLYF. CDR3 bases: TGTGCCAGCAGTCCTGAGGTTCCGGGACACCTCATCCCTTTGTACTTC.

This clone was seen a few times. V gene TRBV5-6 combines with J gene TRBJ1-2; D might be TRBD1 (6 bases). This CDR3 region has 15 residues. The germline V gene has CDR1 SGHDT and CDR2 YYEEEE. Trimming took 2 bases from V and 4 from J, leaving 15 bases between them. The CDR3 nucleotides are TGTGCCAGCAGCTTAGGATCAGGGGCGAGCTATGGCTACACCTTC. This sequence encodes CASSLGSGASYGYTF.

V usage is TRBV5-1 and J usage is TRBJ2-2; 9 nucleotides agree with TRBD2. Germline CDR1 and CDR2: SGHRS and YFSETQ. This CDR3 region has 15 residues. V was pared by 4 bases and J by 7 bases, with 8 bases of the junction left unmatched. For the CDR3, the DNA is TGCGCCAGCAGCCGCAGTAGCGGGAGCGGCGGGGAGCTGTTTTTT. This sequence encodes CASSRSSGSGGELFF.

CDR3 protein: CASSPRIGGNTDTQYF. In DNA form, the CDR3 reads TGTGCCAGCTCACCACGCATAGGGGGAAACACAGATACGCAGTATTTT. The J gene is TRBJ2-3, the V gene TRBV18, with D maybe TRBD1 (6 bases). Germline V CDR1 and CDR2: KGHSH, LQKENI. Deletions cut 1 base from V and 2 bases from J, with 13 bases between. The CDR3 is 16 residues long.

The chain recombines TRBV19 with TRBJ2-7; D gene unclear. Trimming pared 5 bases from V and 4 bases from J, leaving 12 bases between. This CDR3 contains 13 residues. Germline loops: CDR1 LNHDA, CDR2 SQIVND (reference sequence). Here the CDR3 DNA reads TGTGCCAGTAGTTACCCCAACCAATACGAGCAGTACTTC. Encoded protein: CASSYPNQYEQYF.

This chain connects TRBV19 to TRBJ1-3; D not certain. This CDR3 contains 13 residues. Germline loops: CDR1 LNHDA, CDR2 SQIVND (reference sequence). Trimming removed 3 bases at V and 8 bases at J, with 11 bases between. This CDR3 is CASSMDGSYTIYF. The CDR3 nucleotides are TGTGCCAGTAGTATGGACGGTTCGTACACCATATATTTT. The full variable domain, its missing parts supplied by reference TRBV19 and TRBJ1-3, is DGGITQSPKYLFRKEGQNVTLSCEQNLNHDAMYWYRQDPGQGLRLIYYSQIVNDFQKGDIAEGYSVSREKKESFPLTVTSAQKNPTAFYLCASSMDGSYTIYFGEGSWLTVV.

The CDR3 sequence is CASSLRWGVQHF. CDR3 nucleotides: TGTGCCAGCAGTTTAAGGTGGGGTGTGCAGCATTTT. The rearrangement links TRBV28 to TRBJ1-5; D is ambiguous. This CDR3 spans 12 amino acids. Trimming cost V 2 bases and J 13 bases, with 12 bases left between them. Germline CDR1 MDHEN, CDR2 SYDVKM. The variable domain in full, with the rest retrieved from reference TRBV28 and TRBJ1-5, is DVKVTQSSRYLVKRTGEKVFLECVQDMDHENMFWYRQDPGLGLRLIYFSYDVKMKEKGDIPEGYSVSREKKERFSLILESASTNQTSMYLCASSLRWGVQHFGDGTRLSIL.

The chain joins TRBV28 to TRBJ2-7, with 7 bases fitting TRBD1. The CDR3 is 13 residues long. From germline, CDR1 is MDHEN and CDR2 SYDVKM. Trimming cost V 6 bases and J 6 bases; bases outside gene matches: 8. This chain's CDR3 is CASRSGQDGEQYF. The CDR3 DNA reads TGTGCCAGCAGGAGTGGACAGGACGGCGAGCAGTACTTC.

This clone was recorded only once. The rearrangement joins TRBV5-1 to TRBJ2-1; TRBD2 matches 9 bases. The CDR3 contains 17 residues. Germline V lookup: CDR1 SGHRS, CDR2 YFSETQ. With 3 bases clipped from V and 4 bases from J, the junction kept 11 bases outside the gene matches. CDR3 DNA sequence: TGCGCCAGCAGCTGGAAGCGGGGGGAAGGGAGATACAATGAGCAGTTCTTC. This translates into CASSWKRGEGRYNEQFF.

The chain employs TRBV7-8 and TRBJ2-3, with 9 bases lining up with TRBD1. The V gene's germline CDR1 is SGHVS and CDR2 FQNEAQ. The junction had 7 bases not matched to a gene; V was cut back by 5 bases and J by 1 base. The length of the CDR3 is 16 residues. Here the CDR3 reads CASSRGDRARTDTQYF. In DNA form, the CDR3 reads TGTGCCAGCAGCAGGGGGGACAGGGCGCGCACAGATACGCAGTATTTT.

This rearrangement joins TRBV5-1 to TRBJ2-3, with 10 bases lining up with TRBD2. This CDR3 region has 16 residues. Trimming removed 0 bases from V and 4 bases from J; junction bases left unmatched: 5. Germline assignment: CDR1 SGHRS and CDR2 YFSETQ. The chain's CDR3 is CASSLDLAGVSDTQYF. Written as DNA, the CDR3 is TGCGCCAGCAGCTTGGATCTAGCGGGAGTCTCAGATACGCAGTATTTT.

This chain uses TRBV4-3 with TRBJ2-3, with TRBD2 as a possible D gene (5 bases). Trimming took 0 bases from V and 6 from J, leaving 10 bases between them. This CDR3 is 14 amino acids long. CDR1 and CDR2 (germline): LGHNA, YSLEER. This chain's CDR3 is CASSQDRPGDTQYF. The CDR3 DNA sequence: TGCGCCAGCAGCCAAGATAGGCCGGGGGATACGCAGTATTTT.

This rearrangement joins TRBV2 to TRBJ1-2; 7 positions match TRBD1. Germline V gene sequence: CDR1 SNHLY, CDR2 FYNNEI. There are 14 residues in the CDR3. Unmatched junction bases numbered 5, after V lost 0 bases and J lost 7 bases. Here the CDR3 reads CASSEARGGGGYTF. The CDR3, as DNA: TGTGCCAGCAGTGAAGCGAGAGGGGGCGGTGGCTACACCTTC.

This chain connects TRBV5-6 to TRBJ2-5; TRBD2 matches at 7 bases. Trimming cost V 4 bases and J 5 bases; bases outside gene matches: 5. CDR1 SGHDT and CDR2 YYEEEE come from the germline V gene. The CDR3 sequence is 13 residues long. Here the CDR3 reads CASSRTSFETQYF. CDR3 sequence (DNA): TGTGCCAGCAGCCGGACTAGTTTTGAGACCCAGTACTTC.

The V and J genes are TRBV5-1 and TRBJ2-5; 10 bases fit TRBD1. CDR1 is SGHRS, CDR2 YFSETQ, per germline. The length of the CDR3 is 15 residues. Trimming at V came to 4 bases and at J to 2 bases, leaving 5 bases not matched to a gene. The CDR3 DNA reads TGCGCCAGCAGCCTGGGACAGGGGAGGCAAGAGACCCAGTACTTC. It is translated as CASSLGQGRQETQYF.

The J gene is TRBJ1-4, the V gene TRBV30; D gene unclear. CDR3 size: 14 residues. Germline V gives CDR1 GTSNPN, CDR2 SVGIG (reference sequence). V was shortened by 1 base and J by 8 bases, with 14 bases between the two germline ends. The CDR3 bases are TGTGCCTGGAGTGGCGCCAGTCTGAACGAAAAACTGTTTTTT. Amino acids: CAWSGASLNEKLFF. The variable domain in full, completed from reference TRBV30 and TRBJ1-4, reads SQTIHQWPATLVQPVGSPLSLECTVEGTSNPNLYWYRQAAGRGLQLLFYSVGIGQISSEVPQNLSASRPQDRQFILSSKKLLLSDSGFYLCAWSGASLNEKLFFGSGTQLSVL.

The gene calls are TRBV7-2 and TRBJ1-5, with unresolved D. The germline gives CDR1 SGHTA, CDR2 FQGNSA. V shed 5 bases and J shed 0 bases, with 11 bases lying between them. This CDR3 contains 15 residues. The DNA for the CDR3 is TGTGCCAGCAGCCTCACGTCATATAGCAATCAGCCCCAGCATTTT. Translation: CASSLTSYSNQPQHF. Full variable domain (remainder filled in from reference TRBV7-2 and TRBJ1-5): GAGVSQSPSNKVTEKGKDVELRCDPISGHTALYWYRQSLGQGLEFLIYFQGNSAPDKSGLPSDRFSAERTGGSVSTLTIQRTQQEDSAVYLCASSLTSYSNQPQHFGDGTRLSIL.

This chain joins TRBV28 and TRBJ1-4; a possible D gene is TRBD1 (6 bases). The CDR3 contains 14 residues. The germline V gene has CDR1 MDHEN and CDR2 SYDVKM. Trimming took off 3 bases at V and 6 bases at J, with 11 bases between the two ends. In DNA, the CDR3 is TGTGCCAGCAGTTTTGGGGGCGGCGATGAAAAACTGTTTTTT. It translates to CASSFGGGDEKLFF.

The chain combines TRBV28 with TRBJ2-7; a possible D gene is TRBD2 (5 bases). The CDR3 loop spans 16 amino acids. The V end lost 2 bases, the J end lost 2 bases, and 16 bases lay between the germline ends. Looked up from germline, CDR1 is MDHEN and CDR2 is SYDVKM. CDR3 loop: CASSLPHGVKTYEQYF. CDR3 DNA sequence: TGTGCCAGCAGTTTACCACACGGGGTGAAGACCTACGAGCAGTACTTC.

V and J are TRBV6-5 and TRBJ1-1; no definite D call. The CDR3 is made up of 13 amino acids. Germline V gene sequence: CDR1 MNHEY, CDR2 SVGAGI. V was shortened by 6 bases and J by 4 bases, with 12 bases between the two germline ends. The CDR3 coding sequence is TGTGCCAGCAGGGCCCGTGATGGCACTGAAGCTTTCTTT. It yields the protein CASRARDGTEAFF.

This chain uses TRBV29-1 with TRBJ1-2; D unclear. The CDR3 loop spans 13 amino acids. Germline CDR1 is SQVTM and CDR2 is ANQGSEA. V dropped 3 bases and J dropped 3 bases, with 11 bases sitting between them. Here the CDR3 reads CSVDPSRDYGYTF. In DNA form, the CDR3 reads TGCAGCGTTGACCCCTCCCGGGACTATGGCTACACCTTC.

The genes are TRBV5-4 and TRBJ1-2; D gene ambiguous. CDR1 is SGHNT, CDR2 YYREEE, per germline (reference sequence). Trimming stripped 0 bases from V and 3 bases from J, with 6 bases between. The CDR3 is made up of 13 amino acids. The CDR3 coding sequence is TGTGCCAGCAGCTTGGAAACCTACTATGGCTACACCTTC. Translation gives CASSLETYYGYTF. Complete variable domain (other parts from reference TRBV5-4 and TRBJ1-2): ETGVTQSPTHLIKTRGQQVTLRCSSQSGHNTVSWYQQALGQGPQFIFQYYREEENGRGNFPPRFSGLQFPNYSSELNVNALELDDSALYLCASSLETYYGYTFGSGTRLTVV.

The chain carries TRBV5-1 and TRBJ2-3; 12 bases match TRBD1. The CDR3 totals 17 residues. V lost 2 bases, J lost 0 bases, and 4 bases stayed unmatched. Germline CDR1 is SGHRS and CDR2 is YFSETQ. CDR3 residues: CASSLGDRGPSTDTQYF. The DNA of the CDR3 is TGCGCCAGCAGCTTAGGGGACAGGGGGCCAAGCACAGATACGCAGTATTTT.

This rearrangement joins TRBV29-1 to TRBJ2-1; 11 bases align to TRBD2. The CDR3 sequence is 11 residues long. CDR1 SQVTM and CDR2 ANQGSEA come from the germline V gene. Losses at the gene ends were 6 bases for V and 15 bases for J; bases not matched to a gene: 7. In DNA, the CDR3 is TGCAGCGTGGGACTAGCGGAGGGGGGGTTCTTC. It codes for CSVGLAEGGFF.

The chain employs TRBV5-4 and TRBJ2-3, with TRBD1 matching 8 bases. Germline CDR1 and CDR2: SGHNT and YYREEE (reference sequence). Unmatched junction bases numbered 3, after V lost 0 bases and J lost 0 bases. This CDR3 has 16 amino acids. CDR3 amino acids: CASSLGGQASTDTQYF. CDR3 coding DNA: TGTGCCAGCAGCTTGGGGGGACAGGCCAGCACAGATACGCAGTATTTT.

This chain joins TRBV4-1 and TRBJ2-4, with a possible D match to TRBD1 (6 bases). Germline lookup yields CDR1 MGHRA and CDR2 YSYEKL. Trimming shortened V by 0 bases and J by 0 bases, and 12 bases separated the two germline ends. The CDR3 has 17 amino acids. The CDR3 region has the DNA TGCGCCAGCAGCCAAGAAGGGCAGGGGATAGCCAAAAACATTCAGTACTTC. This encodes CASSQEGQGIAKNIQYF.